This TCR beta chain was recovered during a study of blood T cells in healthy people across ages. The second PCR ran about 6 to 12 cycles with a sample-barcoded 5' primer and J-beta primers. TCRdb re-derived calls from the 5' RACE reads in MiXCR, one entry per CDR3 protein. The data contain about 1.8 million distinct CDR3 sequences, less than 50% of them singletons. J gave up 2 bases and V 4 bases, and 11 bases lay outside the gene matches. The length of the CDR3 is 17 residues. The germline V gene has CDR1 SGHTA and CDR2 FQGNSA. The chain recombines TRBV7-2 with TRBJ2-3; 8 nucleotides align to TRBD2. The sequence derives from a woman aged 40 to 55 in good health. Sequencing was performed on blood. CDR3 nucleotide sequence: TGTGCCAGCAGCTACCAGGTTTCGCGGGGGGCCACAGATACGCAGTATTTT. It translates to CASSYQVSRGATDTQYF.